This T cell receptor (beta chain) is from a study of blood T cells in healthy people across ages. Then a second PCR, running about 7 to 11 cycles, was carried out with a sample-barcoded 5' primer and a J-beta primer mix. TCRdb recomputed calls from the 5' RACE reads with MiXCR, one row per CDR3 protein. Counted here are over 600,000 distinct CDR3 sequences, roughly three fifths occurring once; the ten biggest clones make up about a quarter. Germline V gene sequence: CDR1 MNHNY, CDR2 SVGAGI (reference sequence). The CDR3 has 13 amino acids. In its sample, this clonotype was seen once. What it binds is unknown. The junction departs from the called germline gene at one end, perhaps through a read error. Study findings and constraints: Any conclusive comparison of naive versus antigen-experienced cells was prevented by using unsorted PBMCs.

V usage is TRBV6-6 and J usage is TRBJ1-3; D unresolved. This sequence was found in a man aged 35 to 55 in good health. Sample: blood. The CDR3 DNA sequence: TGTGCCAGCTCGGGAGGGCCTGGAAACACCATATCTTTT. This codes for CASSGGPGNTISF.